The entry that follows covers one T cell receptor (beta chain) sequence. This CDR3 region has 14 residues. Germline assignment: CDR1 SNHLY and CDR2 FYNNEI. V shed 5 bases and J 3 bases; nucleotides not matched to a gene: 3. The CDR3 regions of TCR beta were amplified from RNA transcripts. TCR CDR3 regions were first amplified by RT-PCR with HTBI primers. MiXCR, run by TCRdb on the multiplex PCR reads, gives a single entry per CDR3 protein. The sample yields more than 500,000 distinct CDR3 sequences, about 45% seen once. These data are taken from a study of T cells in Graves' hyperthyroidism and ophthalmopathy. Lactation, pregnancy, other autoimmune disease or uncontrolled infection led to exclusion of patients. The diagnostic basis comprised clinical symptoms, serum thyroxine and TRAb, thyroid ultrasound and orbital computed tomography.

The sequenced material came from peripheral blood or thyroid tissue (not recorded which). The TCR was taken from an adult woman with Graves' disease, either hyperthyroidism or ophthalmopathy (not recorded which). This chain connects TRBV2 to TRBJ2-2; 7 bases fit TRBD1. For the CDR3, the DNA is TGTGCCAGCAGTAGGGACAGAGACACCGGGGAGCTGTTTTTT. Amino acid sequence: CASSRDRDTGELFF.